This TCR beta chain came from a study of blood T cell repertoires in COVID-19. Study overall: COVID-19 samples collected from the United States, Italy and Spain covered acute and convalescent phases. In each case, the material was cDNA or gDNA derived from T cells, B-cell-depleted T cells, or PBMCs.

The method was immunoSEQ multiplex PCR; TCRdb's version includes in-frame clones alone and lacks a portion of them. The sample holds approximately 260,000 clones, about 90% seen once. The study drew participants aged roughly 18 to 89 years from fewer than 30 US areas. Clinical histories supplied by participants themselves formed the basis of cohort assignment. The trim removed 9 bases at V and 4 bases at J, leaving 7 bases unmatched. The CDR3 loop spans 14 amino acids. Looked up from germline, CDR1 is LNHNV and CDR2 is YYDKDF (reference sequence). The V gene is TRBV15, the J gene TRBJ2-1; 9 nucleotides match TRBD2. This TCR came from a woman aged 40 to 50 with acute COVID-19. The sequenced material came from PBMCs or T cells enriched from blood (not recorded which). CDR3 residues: CATTLAGTYNEQFF. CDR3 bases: TGTGCCACTACCCTAGCGGGAACTTACAATGAGCAGTTCTTC.